This is a list of T cell receptor beta chains from one sample in a study of cytomegalovirus exposure and HLA in healthy donors. Sequencing used immunoSEQ multiplex PCR; TCRdb keeps in-frame clones, though not all of them. The specimen's table records 25,000 to 30,000 clones. The specimen sequenced was PBMCs. Source of these receptors: a man aged 30 to 39 in good health and CMV-seronegative. The CDR3 runs from the conserved cysteine through the conserved F or W. D genes are given only for firm matches. Not every row has a clone size; where given, it reads once, few, many or a size class.

TRBJ2-5 TRBD2 TRBV4-2 NA 16 CASSQGGSSGQETQYF TGTGCCAGCAGCCAAGGAGGAAGTAGCGGGCAAGAGACCCAGTACTTC
TRBJ2-1 TRBD1 TRBV5-1 NA 18 CASSVTPTPGTGGNEQFF TGCGCCAGCAGCGTCACCCCTACGCCCGGGACAGGGGGCAATGAGCAGTTCTTC
TRBJ1-1 TRBD1 TRBV9 NA 14 CASSAQGAGTEAFF TGTGCCAGCAGCGCTCAGGGGGCAGGCACTGAAGCTTTCTTT
TRBJ1-2 NA TRBV6-5 NA 14 CASSLRGHAYGYTF TGTGCCAGCAGCCTCAGGGGTCACGCCTATGGCTACACCTTC
TRBJ1-2 NA TRBV27 NA 13 CASSLGGRGGYTF TGTGCCAGCAGTTTAGGTGGGCGGGGCGGCTACACCTTC
TRBJ2-7 TRBD2 TRBV18 NA 14 CASSPGAGENEQYF TGTGCCAGCTCACCAGGGGCGGGAGAGAACGAGCAGTACTTC
TRBJ2-3 TRBD1 TRBV7-8 NA 22 CASSLKRPWDRKQGADTDTQYF TGTGCCAGCAGCTTAAAGCGACCCTGGGACAGAAAACAAGGGGCGGACACAGATACGCAGTATTTT
TRBJ2-7 NA TRBV5-5 NA 13 CASSRQGTYEQYF TGTGCCAGCAGCCGCCAGGGGACCTACGAGCAGTACTTC
TRBJ2-7 NA TRBV7-2 NA 15 CASSLAASSQYEQYF TGTGCCAGCAGCTTAGCCGCTAGTAGCCAGTACGAGCAGTACTTC
TRBJ2-5 TRBD2 TRBV28 NA 14 CASSPGLAVGTQYF TGTGCCAGCAGTCCCGGACTAGCGGTTGGGACCCAGTACTTC
TRBJ1-5 NA TRBV6-5 NA 13 CASSYSKGQPQHF TGTGCCAGCAGTTACTCTAAGGGGCAGCCCCAGCATTTT
TRBJ1-2 NA TRBV6-5 NA 14 CASSYLYSGYGYTF TGTGCCAGCAGTTACCTTTACAGCGGTTATGGCTACACCTTC
TRBJ1-1 NA TRBV7-6 NA 15 CASSLARGMNTEAFF TGTGCCAGCAGCTTAGCGCGGGGGATGAACACTGAAGCTTTCTTT
TRBJ2-1 NA TRBV28 NA 15 CASSRYRVSYNEQFF TGTGCCAGCAGCCGATACAGGGTCTCCTACAATGAGCAGTTCTTC
TRBJ2-7 NA TRBV6-1 medium-sized 13 CASSNLQALGQYF TGTGCCAGCAGCAACCTACAGGCCCTAGGGCAGTACTTC
TRBJ2-6 NA TRBV28 NA 15 CASSSTGTGANVLTF TGTGCCAGCAGTTCAACAGGGACTGGGGCCAACGTCCTGACTTTC
TRBJ1-2 NA TRBV7-2 NA 15 CASSPSRTANYGYTF TGTGCCAGCAGCCCTTCCCGGACAGCTAACTATGGCTACACCTTC
TRBJ1-2 NA TRBV29-1 NA 11 CSVTGNYGYTF TGCAGCGTCACAGGGAACTATGGCTACACCTTC
TRBJ2-7 TRBD1 TRBV18 NA 15 CASSPADRAGYEQYF TGTGCCAGCTCACCCGCAGACAGGGCCGGGTACGAGCAGTACTTC
TRBJ2-7 TRBD1 TRBV28 NA 15 CASSLFRGGINEQYF TGTGCCAGCAGTTTATTCCGAGGGGGCATTAACGAGCAGTACTTC
TRBJ2-7 TRBD2 TRBV5-6 NA 15 CASSPGTSGGYEQYF TGTGCCAGCAGCCCTGGGACTAGCGGGGGTTACGAGCAGTACTTC
TRBJ1-1 TRBD1 TRBV5-1 NA 15 CASSYRTGRNTEAFF TGCGCCAGCAGCTATCGGACAGGCAGGAACACTGAAGCTTTCTTT
TRBJ2-5 TRBD2 TRBV12-5 NA 18 CASGFSGLAGVRGETQYF TGTGCTAGTGGTTTTTCCGGACTAGCGGGGGTTCGGGGAGAGACCCAGTACTTC
TRBJ1-5 NA TRBV18 NA 15 CASSTGGDLFQPQHF TGTGCCAGCTCGACCGGAGGGGACCTCTTTCAGCCCCAGCATTTT
TRBJ1-1 TRBD1 TRBV10-3 NA 14 CATQGARGNTEAFF TGTGCCACCCAGGGGGCGCGGGGGAACACTGAAGCTTTCTTT
TRBJ1-2 NA TRBV18 NA 13 CASSPRDSYGYTF TGTGCCAGCTCACCACGAGACAGCTATGGCTACACCTTC
TRBJ1-1 TRBD1 TRBV28 NA 14 CASSTWDSATEAFF TGTGCCAGCAGTACTTGGGACAGTGCCACTGAAGCTTTCTTT
TRBJ2-1 TRBD2 TRBV18 NA 15 CASSPRLAGRNEQFF TGTGCCAGCTCACCAAGGCTAGCGGGACGCAATGAGCAGTTCTTC
TRBJ1-2 TRBD1 TRBV27 NA 18 CASRLQTGDHASNYGYTF TGTGCCAGCAGATTACAGACAGGGGACCACGCGTCTAACTATGGCTACACCTTC
TRBJ1-2 NA TRBV7-2 NA 14 CASNLVARSYGYTF TGTGCCAGCAACTTGGTCGCGAGGTCCTATGGCTACACCTTC
TRBJ2-5 NA TRBV7-9 NA 13 CASSLNGGETQYF TGTGCCAGCAGCTTAAACGGAGGGGAGACCCAGTACTTC
TRBJ2-7 NA TRBV6-1 NA 15 CASSERQGGSYEQYF TGTGCCAGCAGTGAAAGACAGGGAGGCTCCTACGAGCAGTACTTC
TRBJ2-2 NA TRBV29-1 NA 15 CSVAGFLRGTGELFF TGCAGCGTTGCGGGCTTCCTTCGGGGCACCGGGGAGCTGTTTTTT
TRBJ2-2 TRBD1 TRBV5-8 NA 17 CASSLAGTAFDPGELFF TGTGCCAGCAGCTTGGCGGGGACAGCTTTTGATCCTGGGGAGCTGTTTTTT
TRBJ2-7 NA TRBV6-5 NA 14 CASSYRGWAYEQYF TGTGCCAGCAGTTACAGGGGTTGGGCCTACGAGCAGTACTTC
TRBJ2-3 TRBD1 TRBV29-1 NA 13 CSGGQGEPSTQYF TGCAGCGGAGGACAGGGAGAGCCTAGTACGCAGTATTTT
TRBJ2-7 TRBD1 TRBV28 NA 12 CASGQVYYEQYF TGTGCCAGCGGACAGGTCTACTACGAGCAGTACTTC
TRBJ2-3 NA TRBV2 NA 12 CASSPRPDTQYF TGTGCCAGCAGCCCTAGACCAGATACGCAGTATTTT
TRBJ1-2 NA TRBV27 NA 15 CATSHSGLANYGYTF TGTGCCACCAGCCATTCGGGACTAGCTAACTATGGCTACACCTTC
TRBJ2-7 NA TRBV7-9 NA 15 CASSLAGSRAYEQYF TGTGCCAGCAGCTTAGCCGGGTCCAGGGCTTACGAGCAGTACTTC
TRBJ2-7 TRBD2 TRBV18 NA 17 CASSPSSGMLGGYEQYF TGTGCCAGCTCACCATCGTCCGGTATGCTGGGGGGGTACGAGCAGTACTTC